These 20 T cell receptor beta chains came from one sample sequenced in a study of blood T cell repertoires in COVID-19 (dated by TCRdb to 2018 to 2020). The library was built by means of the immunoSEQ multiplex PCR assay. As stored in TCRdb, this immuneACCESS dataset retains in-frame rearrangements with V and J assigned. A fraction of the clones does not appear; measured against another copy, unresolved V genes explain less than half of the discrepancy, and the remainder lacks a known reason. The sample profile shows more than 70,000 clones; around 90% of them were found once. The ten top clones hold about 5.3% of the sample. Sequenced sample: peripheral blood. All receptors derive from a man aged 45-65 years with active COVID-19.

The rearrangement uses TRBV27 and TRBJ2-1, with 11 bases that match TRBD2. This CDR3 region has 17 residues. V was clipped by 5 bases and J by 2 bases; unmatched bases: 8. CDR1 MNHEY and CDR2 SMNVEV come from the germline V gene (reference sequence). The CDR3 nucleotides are TGTGCCAGCAGTCCCCAACCGACTAGCGGGGCCTACAATGAGCAGTTCTTC. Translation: CASSPQPTSGAYNEQFF.

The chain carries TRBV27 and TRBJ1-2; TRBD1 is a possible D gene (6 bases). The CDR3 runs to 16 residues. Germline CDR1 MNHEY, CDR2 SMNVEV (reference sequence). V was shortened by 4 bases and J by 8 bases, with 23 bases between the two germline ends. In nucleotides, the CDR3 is TGTGCCAGCAGTTCCATCAGGGGCCCCTTCGGCGGGGGCTACACCTTC. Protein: CASSSIRGPFGGGYTF.

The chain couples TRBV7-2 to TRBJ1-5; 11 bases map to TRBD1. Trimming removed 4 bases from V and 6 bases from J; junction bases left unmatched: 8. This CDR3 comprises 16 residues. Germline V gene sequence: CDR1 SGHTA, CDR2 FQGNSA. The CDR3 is CASSSWTGGQGQPQHF. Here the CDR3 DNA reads TGTGCCAGCAGCTCATGGACAGGGGGCCAGGGTCAGCCCCAGCATTTT.

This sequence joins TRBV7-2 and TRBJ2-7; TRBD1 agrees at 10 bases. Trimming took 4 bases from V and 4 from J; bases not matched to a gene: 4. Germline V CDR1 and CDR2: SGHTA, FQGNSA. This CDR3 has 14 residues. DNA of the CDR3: TGTGCCAGCAGCTCCGGGACAGGGGCTTACGAGCAGTACTTC. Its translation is CASSSGTGAYEQYF.

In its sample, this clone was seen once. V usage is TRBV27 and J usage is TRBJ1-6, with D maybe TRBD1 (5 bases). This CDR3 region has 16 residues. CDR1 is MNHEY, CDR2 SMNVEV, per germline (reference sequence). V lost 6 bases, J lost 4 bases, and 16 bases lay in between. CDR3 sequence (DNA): TGTGCCAGCAGCATGACCCGAGACAGTTATAATTCACCCCTCCACTTT. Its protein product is CASSMTRDSYNSPLHF.

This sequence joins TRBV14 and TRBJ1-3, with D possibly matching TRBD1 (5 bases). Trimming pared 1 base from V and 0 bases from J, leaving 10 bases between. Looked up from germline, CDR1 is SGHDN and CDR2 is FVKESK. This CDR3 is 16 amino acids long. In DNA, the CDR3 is TGTGCCAGCAGCCAAGGCCAGGGCCTCTCTGGAAACACCATATATTTT. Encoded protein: CASSQGQGLSGNTIYF.

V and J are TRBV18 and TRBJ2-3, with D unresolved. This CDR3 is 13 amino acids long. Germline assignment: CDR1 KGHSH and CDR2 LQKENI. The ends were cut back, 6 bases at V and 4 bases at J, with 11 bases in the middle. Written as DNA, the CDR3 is TGTGCCAGCTCGCGGTCCATGGCAGATACGCAGTATTTT. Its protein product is CASSRSMADTQYF.

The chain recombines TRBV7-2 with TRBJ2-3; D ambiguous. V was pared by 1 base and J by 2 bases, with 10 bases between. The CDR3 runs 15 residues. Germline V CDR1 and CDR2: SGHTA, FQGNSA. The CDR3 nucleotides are TGTGCCAGCAGCTTAGTACCACAAAACACAGATACGCAGTATTTT. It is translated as CASSLVPQNTDTQYF.

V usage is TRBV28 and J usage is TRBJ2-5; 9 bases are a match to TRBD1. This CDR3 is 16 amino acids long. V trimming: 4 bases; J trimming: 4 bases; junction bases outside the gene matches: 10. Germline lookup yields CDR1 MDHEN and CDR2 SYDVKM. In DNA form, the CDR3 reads TGTGCCAGCAGTTCCTTCCCCCCGGGACAGGGAGAGACCCAGTACTTC. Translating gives CASSSFPPGQGETQYF. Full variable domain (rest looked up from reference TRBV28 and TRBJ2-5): DVKVTQSSRYLVKRTGEKVFLECVQDMDHENMFWYRQDPGLGLRLIYFSYDVKMKEKGDIPEGYSVSREKKERFSLILESASTNQTSMYLCASSSFPPGQGETQYFGPGTRLLVL.

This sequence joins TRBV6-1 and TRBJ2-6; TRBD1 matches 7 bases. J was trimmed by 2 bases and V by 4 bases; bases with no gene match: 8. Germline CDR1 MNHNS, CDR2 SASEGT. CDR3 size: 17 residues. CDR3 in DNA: TGTGCCAGCAGTGCTTCACAGGGGCGGGCTGGGGCCAACGTCCTGACTTTC. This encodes CASSASQGRAGANVLTF.

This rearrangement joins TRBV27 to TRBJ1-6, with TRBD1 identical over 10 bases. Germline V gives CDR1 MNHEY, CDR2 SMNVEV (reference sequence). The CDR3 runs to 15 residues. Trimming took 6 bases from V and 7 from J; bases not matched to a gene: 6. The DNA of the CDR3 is TGTGCCAGCAGGGTCCCGGGACAGGGGAATTCACCCCTCCACTTT. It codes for CASRVPGQGNSPLHF.

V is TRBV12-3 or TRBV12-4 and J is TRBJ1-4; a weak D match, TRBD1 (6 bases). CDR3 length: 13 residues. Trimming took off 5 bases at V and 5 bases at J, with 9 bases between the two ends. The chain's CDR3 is CASSPDRNEKLFF. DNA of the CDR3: TGTGCCAGCAGTCCAGACAGGAATGAAAAACTGTTTTTT.

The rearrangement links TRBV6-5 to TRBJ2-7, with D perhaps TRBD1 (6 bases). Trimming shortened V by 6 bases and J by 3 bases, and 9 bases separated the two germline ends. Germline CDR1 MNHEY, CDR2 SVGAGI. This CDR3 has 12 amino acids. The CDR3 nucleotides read TGTGCCAGCAGGGACAGCTACTACGAGCAGTACTTC. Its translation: CASRDSYYEQYF.

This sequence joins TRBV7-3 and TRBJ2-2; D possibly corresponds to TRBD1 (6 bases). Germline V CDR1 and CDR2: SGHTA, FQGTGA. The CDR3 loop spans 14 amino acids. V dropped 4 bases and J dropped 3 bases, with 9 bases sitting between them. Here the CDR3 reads CASSSRGDTGELFF. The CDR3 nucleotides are TGTGCCAGCAGCTCCAGGGGAGACACCGGGGAGCTGTTTTTT.

CDR3 sequence: CASSPRGGNQPQHF. CDR3 DNA: TGTGCCTCTTCTCCCAGGGGTGGCAATCAGCCCCAGCATTTT. V is TRBV6-5 and J is TRBJ1-5; D might be TRBD1 (6 bases). Germline loops: CDR1 MNHEY, CDR2 SVGAGI. Trimming cost V 11 bases and J 2 bases, with 16 bases left between them. The length of the CDR3 is 14 residues.

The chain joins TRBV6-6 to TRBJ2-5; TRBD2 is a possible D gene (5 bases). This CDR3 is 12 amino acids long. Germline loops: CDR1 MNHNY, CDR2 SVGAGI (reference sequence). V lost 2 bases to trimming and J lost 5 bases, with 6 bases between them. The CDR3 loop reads CASSYREETQYF. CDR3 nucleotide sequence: TGTGCCAGCAGTTACAGGGAGGAGACCCAGTACTTC.

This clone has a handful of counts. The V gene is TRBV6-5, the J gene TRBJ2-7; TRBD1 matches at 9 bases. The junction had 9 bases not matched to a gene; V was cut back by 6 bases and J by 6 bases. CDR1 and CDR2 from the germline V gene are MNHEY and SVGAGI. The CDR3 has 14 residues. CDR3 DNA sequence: TGTGCCAGCAGACCGGGACAGGGAATTGGCGAGCAGTACTTC. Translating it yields CASRPGQGIGEQYF.

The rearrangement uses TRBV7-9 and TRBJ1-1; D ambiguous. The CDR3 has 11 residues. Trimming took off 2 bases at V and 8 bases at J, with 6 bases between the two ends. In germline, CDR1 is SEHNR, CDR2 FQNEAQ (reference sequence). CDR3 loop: CASSLNQEAFF. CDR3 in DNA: TGTGCCAGCAGCTTAAACCAGGAAGCTTTCTTT.

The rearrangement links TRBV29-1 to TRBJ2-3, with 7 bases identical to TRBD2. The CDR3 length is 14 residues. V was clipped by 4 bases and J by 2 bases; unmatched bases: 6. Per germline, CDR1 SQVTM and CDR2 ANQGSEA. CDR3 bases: TGCAGCGTTGCCTCGAAGCGGGACACAGATACGCAGTATTTT. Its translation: CSVASKRDTDTQYF.

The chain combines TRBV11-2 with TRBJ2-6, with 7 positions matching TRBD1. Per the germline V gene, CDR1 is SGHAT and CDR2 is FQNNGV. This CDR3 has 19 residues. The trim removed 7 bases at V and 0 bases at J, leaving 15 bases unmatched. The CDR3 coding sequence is TGTGCCAGCACCCAACCAAAGGGGGCCTCCTACTCTGGGGCCAACGTCCTGACTTTC. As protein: CASTQPKGASYSGANVLTF.